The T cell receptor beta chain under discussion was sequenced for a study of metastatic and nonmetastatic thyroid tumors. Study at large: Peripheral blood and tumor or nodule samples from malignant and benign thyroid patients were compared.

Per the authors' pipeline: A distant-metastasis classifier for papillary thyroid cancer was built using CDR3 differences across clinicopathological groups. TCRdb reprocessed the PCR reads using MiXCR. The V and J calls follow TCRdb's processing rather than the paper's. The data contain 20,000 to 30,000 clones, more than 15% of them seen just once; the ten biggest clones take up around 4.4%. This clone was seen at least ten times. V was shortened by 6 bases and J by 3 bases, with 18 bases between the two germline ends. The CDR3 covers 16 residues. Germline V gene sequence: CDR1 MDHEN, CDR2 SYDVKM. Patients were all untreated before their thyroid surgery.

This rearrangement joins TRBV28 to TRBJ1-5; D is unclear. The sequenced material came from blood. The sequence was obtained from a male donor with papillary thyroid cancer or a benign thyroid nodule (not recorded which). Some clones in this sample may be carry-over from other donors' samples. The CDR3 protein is CASRNPQLGNNQPQHF. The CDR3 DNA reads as TGTGCCAGCAGAAACCCCCAGTTAGGAAACAATCAGCCCCAGCATTTT. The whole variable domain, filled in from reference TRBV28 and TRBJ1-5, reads DVKVTQSSRYLVKRTGEKVFLECVQDMDHENMFWYRQDPGLGLRLIYFSYDVKMKEKGDIPEGYSVSREKKERFSLILESASTNQTSMYLCASRNPQLGNNQPQHFGDGTRLSIL.